The 5 T cell receptor beta chains below were found in one sample sequenced in a study of blood T cell repertoires in COVID-19. Assay used: immunoSEQ multiplex PCR; TCRdb lists only in-frame clones, some missing. The table has under 350,000 clones, roughly 90% seen once; the top ten hold 1.5% to 2%. The sequenced sample consisted of peripheral blood. These receptors were taken from a woman in her 30s with COVID-19, enrolled during active disease.

This chain connects TRBV3-1 (or the pseudogene TRBV3-2) to TRBJ2-2, with D possibly being TRBD2 (5 bases). Trimming shortened V by 0 bases and J by 7 bases, and 12 bases separated the two germline ends. The CDR3 runs 15 residues. Germline loops: CDR1 LGHDT, CDR2 YNNKEL (reference sequence). As DNA, the CDR3 is TGTGCCAGCAGCCAAGATGGCAGGAGGAGCGGGGAGCTGTTTTTT. This encodes CASSQDGRRSGELFF.

The chain uses TRBV15 and TRBJ2-1, with a tentative D call TRBD1 (6 bases). This CDR3 spans 14 amino acids. Trimming removed 3 bases from V and 5 bases from J, with 11 bases in between. CDR1 is LNHNV and CDR2 is YYDKDF in the germline V gene (reference sequence). This CDR3 reads CATSRGDRNNEQFF. Written as DNA, the CDR3 is TGTGCCACCAGCAGGGGAGACAGGAACAATGAGCAGTTCTTC.

The chain has TRBV2 and TRBJ1-6; D may be TRBD1 (5 bases). CDR3 length equals 14 residues. Germline loops: CDR1 SNHLY, CDR2 FYNNEI. The V gene lost 4 bases and the J gene lost 9 bases, with 13 bases spanning the gap. The CDR3 DNA reads as TGTGCCAGCAGTGTGGAGGGGCCAGTTTCACCCCTCCACTTT. This gives the protein CASSVEGPVSPLHF.

This clone was counted once. The J gene is TRBJ2-3, the V gene TRBV29-1; 9 nucleotides line up with TRBD2. The CDR3 totals 12 residues. Germline V gives CDR1 SQVTM, CDR2 ANQGSEA. Here the CDR3 DNA reads TGCAGTGCTAGCGGGGCAGGAGATACGCAGTATTTT. It is translated as CSASGAGDTQYF.

The chain joins TRBV19 to TRBJ2-7, with TRBD1 as a possible D gene (6 bases). The CDR3 sequence is 11 residues long. Germline V gene lookup returns CDR1 LNHDA and CDR2 SQIVND (reference sequence). V shed 8 bases and J shed 5 bases, with 10 bases lying between them. CDR3 DNA sequence: TGTGCCAGTTCCCAGGGGCACGAGCAGTACTTC. It specifies CASSQGHEQYF.